The 29 T cell receptor beta chains presented below share a single source sample, sequenced in a study of response to subunit inactivated influenza vaccine. TCRdb reanalysed the RT-PCR reads using MiXCR and keeps one entry per CDR3 protein. The sample holds approximately 530,000 distinct CDR3 sequences, 13% seen once. Sequencing was performed on PBMCs from blood, taken about 40 days after vaccination. These receptors all come from a middle-aged man who received an inactivated influenza vaccine.

This clonotype was recorded many times. V and J are TRBV12-3 or TRBV12-4 and TRBJ1-2; D not certain. This CDR3 comprises 14 residues. Trimming left V 3 bases short and J 8 bases short, with 16 bases between. CDR3 bases: TGTGCCAGCAGTTTCCATCGGGCAGGCCAGGGCTACACCTTC. Translated: CASSFHRAGQGYTF.

The chain is built from TRBV15 and TRBJ2-7; D perhaps matches TRBD2 (6 bases). Germline CDR1 reads LNHNV; CDR2 reads YYDKDF (reference sequence). The V gene lost 4 bases and the J gene lost 5 bases, with 18 bases spanning the gap. The CDR3 totals 15 residues. In DNA, the CDR3 is TGTGCCACCAGCAAAGGAGGGAGAAGGGGCGACGAGCAGTACTTC. Protein product: CATSKGGRRGDEQYF.

This clonotype was counted only a few times. The V and J genes are TRBV2 and TRBJ1-5, with D unclear. The CDR3 loop spans 15 amino acids. The V end lost 5 bases, the J end lost 3 bases, and 14 bases lay between the germline ends. CDR1 and CDR2 (germline): SNHLY, FYNNEI. The CDR3 coding sequence is TGTGCCAGCAGTCTTCGGGGTTCGTACAATCAGCCCCAGCATTTT. Amino acids: CASSLRGSYNQPQHF.

This clonotype occurred a few times. The chain recombines TRBV20-1 with TRBJ2-5; TRBD2 matches 10 bases. Trimming cost V 0 bases and J 4 bases; bases outside gene matches: 5. This CDR3 has 15 amino acids. Germline V gene sequence: CDR1 DFQATT, CDR2 SNEGSKA (reference sequence). CDR3 protein: CSARDSGGGLETQYF. The CDR3 coding sequence is TGCAGTGCTAGAGACAGCGGGGGGGGCTTAGAGACCCAGTACTTC.

The V and J genes are TRBV20-1 and TRBJ1-2, with 10 bases lining up with TRBD1. This CDR3 comprises 14 residues. J gave up 7 bases and V 0 bases, and 5 bases lay outside the gene matches. Germline V gene sequence: CDR1 DFQATT, CDR2 SNEGSKA (reference sequence). CDR3 in DNA: TGCAGTGCTAGAGAGTCCGGGACAGGGGTTGGCTACACCTTC. It specifies CSARESGTGVGYTF.

The CDR3 spells CASSLTGTEEQYF. DNA of the CDR3: TGTGCCAGCAGTTTGACAGGGACGGAGGAGCAGTACTTC. The V and J genes are TRBV28 and TRBJ2-7, with TRBD1 matching over 7 bases. J lost 7 bases, V lost 3 bases, and 6 bases had no gene match. Germline V gene sequence: CDR1 MDHEN, CDR2 SYDVKM. The CDR3 covers 13 residues.

V is TRBV28 and J is TRBJ1-2; 7 bases map to TRBD1. Germline V CDR1 and CDR2: MDHEN, SYDVKM. V trimming: 6 bases; J trimming: 3 bases; junction bases outside the gene matches: 7. The CDR3 runs to 14 residues. The CDR3 DNA reads as TGTGCCAGCAGAGGGGGGACAGAGGACTATGGCTACACCTTC. Its translation is CASRGGTEDYGYTF.

There are many counts of this clonotype. The junction departs from germline at one end; a sequencing error may be responsible. The chain has TRBV6-1 and TRBJ2-3, with D hard to call. The CDR3 runs to 17 residues. The V gene's germline CDR1 is MNHNS and CDR2 SASEGT. CDR3 amino acids: CASTERKAHGGPDTQYF. In nucleotides, the CDR3 is TGTGCCAGCACTGAACGGAAAGCCCACGGCGGCCCAGATACGCAGTATTTT.

The rearrangement joins TRBV4-2 to TRBJ2-7, with TRBD2 matching 9 bases. The CDR3 sequence is 15 residues long. Germline V gives CDR1 LGHNA, CDR2 YNFKEQ. The V segment lost 1 base and the J segment 3 bases; nucleotides outside the gene matches: 4. The DNA of the CDR3 is TGTGCCAGCAGCCAAGGGCGGGAGGGCCTCTACGAGCAGTACTTC. Amino acids: CASSQGREGLYEQYF.

This clonotype was counted a few times. The chain recombines TRBV20-1 with TRBJ2-1; D gene unclear. V gave up 4 bases and J gave up 4 bases, with 20 bases separating them. Per germline, CDR1 DFQATT and CDR2 SNEGSKA (reference sequence). The CDR3 consists of 16 residues. CDR3 amino acids: CSAISVIYPGYNEQFF. Here the CDR3 DNA reads TGCAGTGCTATTAGTGTTATCTATCCGGGTTACAATGAGCAGTTCTTC.

This clonotype was detected ten times or more. V is TRBV20-1 and J is TRBJ1-2; D not certain. The CDR3 length is 14 residues. Trimming stripped 0 bases from V and 5 bases from J, with 13 bases between. Per the germline V gene, CDR1 is DFQATT and CDR2 is SNEGSKA (reference sequence). The CDR3 bases are TGCAGTGCTAGAGATCTACGTGGGGTTTATGGCTACACCTTC. Translated: CSARDLRGVYGYTF.

There are a few counts of this clonotype. V and J are TRBV4-2 and TRBJ1-5, with a tentative D call TRBD1 (6 bases). Trimming cost V 4 bases and J 0 bases, with 19 bases left between them. Germline lookup yields CDR1 LGHNA and CDR2 YNFKEQ. The CDR3 loop spans 18 amino acids. CDR3 nucleotide sequence: TGTGCCAGCAGCCCCTTTACTAGGACAGATCATAGCAATCAGCCCCAGCATTTT. The encoded protein is CASSPFTRTDHSNQPQHF.

This clonotype showed up many times. J is TRBJ2-3 and V is TRBV28; 7 bases are a match to TRBD2. V lost 4 bases to trimming and J lost 0 bases; unmatched junction nucleotides: 10. The CDR3 is 17 amino acids. CDR1 and CDR2 (germline): MDHEN, SYDVKM. In DNA, the CDR3 is TGTGCCAGCAGTTCCCTTGAGGTTAGCGGGAGCACAGATACGCAGTATTTT. Its protein product is CASSSLEVSGSTDTQYF. Combining the CDR3 with reference TRBV28 and TRBJ2-3 gives the whole variable domain DVKVTQSSRYLVKRTGEKVFLECVQDMDHENMFWYRQDPGLGLRLIYFSYDVKMKEKGDIPEGYSVSREKKERFSLILESASTNQTSMYLCASSSLEVSGSTDTQYFGPGTRLTVL.

The chain employs TRBV7-8 and TRBJ1-1, with unresolved D. Trimming pared 1 base from V and 2 bases from J, leaving 11 bases between. Looked up from germline, CDR1 is SGHVS and CDR2 is FQNEAQ. This CDR3 comprises 15 residues. In nucleotides, the CDR3 is TGTGCCAGCAGCTTAGAGCGTCAGTTAAACACTGAAGCTTTCTTT. Protein: CASSLERQLNTEAFF.

This clonotype has just a few counts. This chain joins TRBV3-1 and TRBJ2-5, with D unclear. The CDR3 contains 14 residues. CDR1 and CDR2 from the germline V gene are LGHDT and YNNKEL (reference sequence). V was shortened by 0 bases and J by 3 bases, with 8 bases between the two germline ends. CDR3 DNA sequence: TGTGCCAGCAGCCAAGATACGAGTAAAGAGACCCAGTACTTC. As protein: CASSQDTSKETQYF.

The V call is TRBV2, the J call TRBJ2-7; 10 nucleotides match TRBD2. Trimming cost V 6 bases and J 4 bases; bases outside gene matches: 9. Germline CDR1 is SNHLY and CDR2 is FYNNEI. The CDR3 extends over 15 amino acids. CDR3 residues: CASRSGTSERYEQYF. CDR3 in DNA: TGTGCCAGCAGGTCAGGGACTAGCGAGAGGTACGAGCAGTACTTC. The whole variable domain, filled in from reference TRBV2 and TRBJ2-7, reads EPEVTQTPSHQVTQMGQEVILRCVPISNHLYFYWYRQILGQKVEFLVSFYNNEISEKSEIFDDQFSVERPDGSNFTLKIRSTKLEDSAMYFCASRSGTSERYEQYFGPGTRLTVT.

The chain employs TRBV4-1 and TRBJ1-5, with TRBD1 matching over 9 bases. The junction had 9 bases not matched to a gene; V was cut back by 5 bases and J by 1 base. The V gene's germline CDR1 is MGHRA and CDR2 YSYEKL. There are 17 residues in the CDR3. The CDR3 sequence: CASSSSPGTGSNQPQHF. In DNA, the CDR3 is TGCGCCAGCAGCTCTAGTCCCGGGACAGGGAGCAATCAGCCCCAGCATTTT.

CDR3 DNA: TGTGCCACCAGCAGAACTCGACAGGGCAACTATGGCTACACCTTC. It codes for CATSRTRQGNYGYTF. The V gene is TRBV15, the J gene TRBJ1-2, with TRBD1 matching over 7 bases. With 2 bases clipped from V and 2 bases from J, the junction kept 5 bases outside the gene matches. Looked up from germline, CDR1 is LNHNV and CDR2 is YYDKDF (reference sequence). This CDR3 contains 15 residues. Combining the CDR3 with reference TRBV15 and TRBJ1-2 gives the whole variable domain DAMVIQNPRYQVTQFGKPVTLSCSQTLNHNVMYWYQQKSSQAPKLLFHYYDKDFNNEADTPDNFQSRRPNTSFCFLDIRSPGLGDTAMYLCATSRTRQGNYGYTFGSGTRLTVV.

Worth noting for this clonotype: A junction boundary mismatches the germline segment, possibly from a read error. The V gene is TRBV6-2 or TRBV6-3, the J gene TRBJ2-2; D possibly corresponds to TRBD2 (6 bases). The germline V gene has CDR1 MNHEY and CDR2 SVGEGT. This CDR3 contains 15 residues. This CDR3 reads CASSRPSVRTGKLFF. The CDR3 DNA follows: TGTGCCAGCAGTAGACCTAGCGTCCGCACCGGGAAGCTGTTTTTT.

The rearrangement uses TRBV5-5 and TRBJ2-5, with 11 bases identical to TRBD2. The CDR3 totals 15 residues. Looked up from germline, CDR1 is SGHKS and CDR2 is YYEKEE (reference sequence). V trimming: 3 bases; J trimming: 5 bases; junction bases outside the gene matches: 6. The chain's CDR3 is CASSSTSGGTETQYF. DNA for the CDR3: TGTGCCAGCAGCTCCACTAGCGGGGGAACGGAGACCCAGTACTTC. The whole variable domain, filled in from reference TRBV5-5 and TRBJ2-5, reads DAGVTQSPTHLIKTRGQQVTLRCSPISGHKSVSWYQQVLGQGPQFIFQYYEKEERGRGNFPDRFSARQFPNYSSELNVNALLLGDSALYLCASSSTSGGTETQYFGPGTRLLVL.

J is TRBJ2-7 and V is TRBV4-3; 7 positions match TRBD1. Germline assignment: CDR1 LGHNA and CDR2 YSLEER. This CDR3 contains 16 residues. After removal of 4 bases from V and 2 bases from J, the junction contained 11 bases not matched to a gene. The CDR3 bases are TGCGCCAGCAGCCGTGAGCTGGGGACAGTAGCCTACGAGCAGTACTTC. Protein product: CASSRELGTVAYEQYF.

This clonotype was found many times. The rearrangement uses TRBV7-2 and TRBJ1-6; D is unresolved. The V gene's germline CDR1 is SGHTA and CDR2 FQGNSA. This CDR3 is built from 15 residues. Trimming took 1 base from V and 4 from J, leaving 8 bases between them. DNA for the CDR3: TGTGCCAGCAGCTTAGTCTCAGCATATAATTCACCCCTCCACTTT. As protein: CASSLVSAYNSPLHF.

Many counts were recorded for this clonotype. The junction does not match germline at one end; this may be a read error. This chain links TRBV12-3 or TRBV12-4 with TRBJ2-1; TRBD2 aligns across 11 bases. CDR3 size: 15 residues. For the CDR3, the DNA is TGTGCCAGCAGCTTAGCGGGGGGGCCTTACAATGAGCAGTTCTTC. Protein: CASSLAGGPYNEQFF.

This chain uses TRBV29-1 with TRBJ2-3, with D unresolved. CDR3 size: 13 residues. The V end lost 3 bases, the J end lost 2 bases, and 9 bases lay between the germline ends. The germline V gene has CDR1 SQVTM and CDR2 ANQGSEA. The CDR3 nucleotides read TGCAGCGTTGAGGGCAGGCTCACAGATACGCAGTATTTT. Its translation: CSVEGRLTDTQYF.

In its sample, this clonotype was seen a few times. This chain joins TRBV9 and TRBJ2-7, with D perhaps TRBD1 or TRBD2 (5 bases each). The CDR3 consists of 16 residues. CDR1 and CDR2 from the germline V gene are SGDLS and YYNGEE. V was cut by 3 bases and J by 0 bases, with 16 bases left in between. The CDR3 loop is CASSGWDDQGSYEQYF. CDR3 coding DNA: TGTGCCAGCAGCGGTTGGGACGACCAGGGCTCCTACGAGCAGTACTTC.

This clonotype occurred a few times. The genes are TRBV16 and TRBJ1-5; D is unclear. The V and J ends lost 4 bases and 4 bases respectively, with 8 bases between them. CDR3 length: 13 residues. CDR1 and CDR2 (germline): KGHSY, FQNENV. CDR3 region: CASSPPGNQPQHF. Here the CDR3 DNA reads TGTGCCAGCAGCCCGCCCGGGAATCAGCCCCAGCATTTT. Based on the CDR3 plus reference TRBV16 and TRBJ1-5, the full variable domain is GEEVAQTPKHLVRGEGQKAKLYCAPIKGHSYVFWYQQVLKNEFKFLISFQNENVFDETGMPKERFSAKCLPNSPCSLEIQATKLEDSAVYFCASSPPGNQPQHFGDGTRLSIL.

This clonotype has ten or more counts. The chain couples TRBV12-3 or TRBV12-4 to TRBJ2-3, with D possibly matching TRBD2 (7 bases). The V end lost 6 bases, the J end lost 8 bases, and 15 bases lay between the germline ends. CDR3 size: 13 residues. The CDR3: CASSKRGGGTQYF. CDR3 in DNA: TGTGCCAGCAGCAAAAGAGGGGGGGGTACGCAGTATTTT.

This clonotype has just a few counts. CDR3 amino acids: CASSLDLGNGAQFF. The CDR3 DNA follows: TGTGCCAGCAGCTTAGATCTCGGGAATGGAGCGCAGTTCTTC. This chain connects TRBV11-2 to TRBJ2-1; D perhaps matches TRBD2 (5 bases). The germline CDR1 and CDR2 sequences are SGHAT and FQNNGV. Trimming pared 0 bases from V and 12 bases from J, leaving 15 bases between. CDR3 length: 14 residues. Based on the CDR3 plus reference TRBV11-2 and TRBJ2-1, the full variable domain is EAGVAQSPRYKIIEKRQSVAFWCNPISGHATLYWYQQILGQGPKLLIQFQNNGVVDDSQLPKDRFSAERLKGVDSTLKIQPAKLEDSAVYLCASSLDLGNGAQFFGPGTRLTVL.

This clonotype was observed a few times. The V and J genes are TRBV7-2 and TRBJ2-7, with D perhaps matching TRBD2 (5 bases). Germline V gene lookup returns CDR1 SGHTA and CDR2 FQGNSA. This CDR3 region has 13 residues. Between the trimmed V and J ends, which lost 5 bases and 2 bases, there was a span of 10 bases. The CDR3 region has the DNA TGTGCCAGCAGCCCGACGAGGGCCTACGAGCAGTACTTC. Its translation: CASSPTRAYEQYF.